The 2 T cell receptor beta chains below come from one sample, sequenced in a study of post-analysis software for immune sequencing data. Antigens of these TCRs are unknown. Study-wide results and caveats: Controls had lower frequencies than patients of five TRBV segments, which included TRBV5-6, TRBV5-1 and TRBV20-1.

Unique molecular identifiers had been added to the TCR beta cDNA libraries. MiXCR was run by TCRdb on the PCR reads, yielding one entry per CDR3 protein. The table records 650,000 to 850,000 distinct CDR3 sequences, 35% to 55% of them present only once. Sequences were obtained from blood. These receptors were obtained from a girl aged 10-17 years with multiple sclerosis.

This clonotype was counted only a few times. The V and J genes are TRBV9 and TRBJ2-7, with 14 nucleotides matching TRBD2. Trimming removed 3 bases from V and 6 bases from J; junction bases left unmatched: 5. The CDR3 contains 15 residues. The germline CDR1 and CDR2 sequences are SGDLS and YYNGEE. Here the CDR3 DNA reads TGTGCCAGCAGCGCCGGGACTAGCGGGAGAGGCGAGCAGTACTTC. Translating gives CASSAGTSGRGEQYF.

The J gene is TRBJ2-3, the V gene TRBV7-2, with TRBD1 identical over 10 bases. The V and J ends lost 3 bases and 2 bases, in that order; junction bases with no gene match: 11. CDR1 and CDR2 from the germline V gene are SGHTA and FQGNSA. CDR3 length: 18 amino acids. CDR3 sequence reads: CASSFFSGTGETTDTQYF. The CDR3 DNA follows: TGTGCCAGCAGCTTCTTCTCCGGGACAGGGGAAACCACAGATACGCAGTATTTT.